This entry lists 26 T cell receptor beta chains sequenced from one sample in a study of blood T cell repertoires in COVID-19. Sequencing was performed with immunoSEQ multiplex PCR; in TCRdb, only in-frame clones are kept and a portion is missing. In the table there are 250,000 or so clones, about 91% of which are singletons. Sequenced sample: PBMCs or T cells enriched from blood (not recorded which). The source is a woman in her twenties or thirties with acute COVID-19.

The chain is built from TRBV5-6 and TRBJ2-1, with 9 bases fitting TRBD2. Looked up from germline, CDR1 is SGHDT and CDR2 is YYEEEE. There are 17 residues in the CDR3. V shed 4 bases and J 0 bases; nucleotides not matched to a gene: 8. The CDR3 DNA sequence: TGTGCCAGCAGCCCTGTTAGCGGGGGAAGCTCCTACAATGAGCAGTTCTTC. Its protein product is CASSPVSGGSSYNEQFF.

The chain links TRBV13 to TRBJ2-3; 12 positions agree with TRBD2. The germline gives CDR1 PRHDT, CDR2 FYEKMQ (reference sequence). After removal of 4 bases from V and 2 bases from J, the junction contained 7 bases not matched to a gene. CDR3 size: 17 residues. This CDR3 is CASSSRTSGAYTDTQYF. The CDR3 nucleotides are TGTGCCAGCAGCTCCCGGACTAGCGGGGCCTACACAGATACGCAGTATTTT.

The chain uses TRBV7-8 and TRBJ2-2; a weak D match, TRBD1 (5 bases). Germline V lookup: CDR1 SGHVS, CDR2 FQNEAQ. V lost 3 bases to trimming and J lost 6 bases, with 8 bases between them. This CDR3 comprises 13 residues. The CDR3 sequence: CASSLQGAGELFF. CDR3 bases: TGTGCCAGCAGCTTGCAGGGTGCCGGGGAGCTGTTTTTT. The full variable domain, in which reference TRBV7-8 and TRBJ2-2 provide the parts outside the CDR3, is GAGVSQSPRYKVAKRGQDVALRCDPISGHVSLFWYQQALGQGPEFLTYFQNEAQLDKSGLPSDRFFAERPEGSVSTLKIQRTQQEDSAVYLCASSLQGAGELFFGEGSRLTVL.

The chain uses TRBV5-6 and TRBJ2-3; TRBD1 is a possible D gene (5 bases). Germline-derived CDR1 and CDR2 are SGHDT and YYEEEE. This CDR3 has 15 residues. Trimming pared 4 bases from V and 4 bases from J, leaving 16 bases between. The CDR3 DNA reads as TGTGCCAGCAGCCCCGGACAAATTATCCCAGATACGCAGTATTTT. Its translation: CASSPGQIIPDTQYF.

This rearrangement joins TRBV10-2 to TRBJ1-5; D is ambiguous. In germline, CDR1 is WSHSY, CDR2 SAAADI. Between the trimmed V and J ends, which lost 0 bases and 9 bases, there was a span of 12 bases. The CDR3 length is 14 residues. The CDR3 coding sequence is TGCGCCAGCAGTGAGTCTGGTAGAACGGGGCCCCAGCATTTT. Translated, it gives CASSESGRTGPQHF.

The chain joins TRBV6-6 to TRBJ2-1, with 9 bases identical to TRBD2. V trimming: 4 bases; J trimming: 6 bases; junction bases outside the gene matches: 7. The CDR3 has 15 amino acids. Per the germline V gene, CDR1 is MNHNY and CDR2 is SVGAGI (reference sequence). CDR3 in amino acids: CASSSRGGEGNEQFF. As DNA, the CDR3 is TGTGCCAGCAGTTCGCGGGGGGGCGAAGGCAATGAGCAGTTCTTC.

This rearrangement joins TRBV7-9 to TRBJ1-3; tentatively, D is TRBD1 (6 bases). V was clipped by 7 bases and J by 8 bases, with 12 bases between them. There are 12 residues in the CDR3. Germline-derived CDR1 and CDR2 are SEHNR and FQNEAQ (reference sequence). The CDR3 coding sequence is TGTGCCAGCACGTTGGACAGTTACACCATATATTTT. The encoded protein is CASTLDSYTIYF.

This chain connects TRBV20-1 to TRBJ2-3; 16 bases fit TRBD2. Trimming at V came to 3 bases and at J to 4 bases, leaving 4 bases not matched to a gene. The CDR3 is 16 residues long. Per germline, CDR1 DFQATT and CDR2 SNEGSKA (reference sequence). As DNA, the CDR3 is TGCAGTGCTAGTTTGGGGACTAGCGGGGGGGCAGATACGCAGTATTTT. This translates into CSASLGTSGGADTQYF.

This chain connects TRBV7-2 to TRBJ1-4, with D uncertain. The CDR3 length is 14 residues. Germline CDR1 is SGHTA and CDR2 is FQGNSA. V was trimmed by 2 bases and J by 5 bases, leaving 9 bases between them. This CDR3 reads CASSLSYGNEKLFF. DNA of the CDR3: TGTGCCAGCAGCTTAAGCTACGGGAATGAAAAACTGTTTTTT.

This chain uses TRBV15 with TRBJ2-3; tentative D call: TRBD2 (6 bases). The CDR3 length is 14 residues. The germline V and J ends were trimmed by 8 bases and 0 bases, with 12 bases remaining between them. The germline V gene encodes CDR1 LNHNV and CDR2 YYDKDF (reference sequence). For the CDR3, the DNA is TGTGCCACCGACACGGGGGACAGCACAGATACGCAGTATTTT. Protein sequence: CATDTGDSTDTQYF.

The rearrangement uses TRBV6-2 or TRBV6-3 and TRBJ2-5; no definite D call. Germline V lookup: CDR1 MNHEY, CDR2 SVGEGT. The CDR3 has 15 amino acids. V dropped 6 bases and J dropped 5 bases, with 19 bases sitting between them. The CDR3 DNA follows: TGTGCCAGCAGCTTACAAAGCCTCACCGGGGAGACCCAGTACTTC. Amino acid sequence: CASSLQSLTGETQYF.

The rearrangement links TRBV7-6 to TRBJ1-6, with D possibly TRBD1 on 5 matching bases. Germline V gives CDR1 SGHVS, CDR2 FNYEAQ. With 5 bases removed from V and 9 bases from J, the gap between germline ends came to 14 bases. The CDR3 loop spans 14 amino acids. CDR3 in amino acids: CASSPSAGISPLHF. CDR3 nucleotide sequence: TGTGCCAGCAGCCCTTCTGCAGGGATTTCACCCCTCCACTTT.

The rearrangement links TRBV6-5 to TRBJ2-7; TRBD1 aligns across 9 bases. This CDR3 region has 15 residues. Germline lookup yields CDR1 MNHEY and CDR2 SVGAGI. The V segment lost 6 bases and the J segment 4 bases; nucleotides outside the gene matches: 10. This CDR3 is CASSLFTGGVYEQYF. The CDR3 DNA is TGTGCCAGCAGCCTTTTTACAGGGGGCGTTTACGAGCAGTACTTC.

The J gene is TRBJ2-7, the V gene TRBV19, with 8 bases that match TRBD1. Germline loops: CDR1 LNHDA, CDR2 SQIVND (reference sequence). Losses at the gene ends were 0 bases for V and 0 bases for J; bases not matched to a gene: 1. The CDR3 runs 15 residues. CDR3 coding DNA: TGTGCCAGTAGTATAGAAGGGACAGGCTCCTACGAGCAGTACTTC. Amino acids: CASSIEGTGSYEQYF.

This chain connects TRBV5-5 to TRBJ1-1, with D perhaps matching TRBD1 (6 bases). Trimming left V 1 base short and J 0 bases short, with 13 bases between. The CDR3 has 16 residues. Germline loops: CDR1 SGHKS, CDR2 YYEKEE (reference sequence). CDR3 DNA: TGTGCCAGCAGCTTGACGGGAACAGGGATGAACACTGAAGCTTTCTTT. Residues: CASSLTGTGMNTEAFF.

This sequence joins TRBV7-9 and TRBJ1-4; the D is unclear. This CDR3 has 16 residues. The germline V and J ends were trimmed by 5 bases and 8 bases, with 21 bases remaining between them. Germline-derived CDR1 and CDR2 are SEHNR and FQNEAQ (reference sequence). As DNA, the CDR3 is TGTGCCAGCAGCCCACACCGGGGATCCTTAGGGGAAAAACTGTTTTTT. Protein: CASSPHRGSLGEKLFF.

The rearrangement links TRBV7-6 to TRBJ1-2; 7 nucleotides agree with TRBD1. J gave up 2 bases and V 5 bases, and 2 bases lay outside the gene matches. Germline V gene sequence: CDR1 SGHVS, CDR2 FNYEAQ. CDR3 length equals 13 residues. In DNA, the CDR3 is TGTGCCAGCAGCATGGGACAGAACTATGGCTACACCTTC. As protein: CASSMGQNYGYTF. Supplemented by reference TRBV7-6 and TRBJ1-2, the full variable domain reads GAGVSQSPRYKVTKRGQDVALRCDPISGHVSLYWYRQALGQGPEFLTYFNYEAQQDKSGLPNDRFSAERPEGSISTLTIQRTEQRDSAMYRCASSMGQNYGYTFGSGTRLTVV.

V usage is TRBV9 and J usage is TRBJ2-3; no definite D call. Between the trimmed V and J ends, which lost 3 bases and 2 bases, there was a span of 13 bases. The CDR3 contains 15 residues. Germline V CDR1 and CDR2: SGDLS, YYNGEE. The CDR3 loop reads CASSAPGRSTDTQYF. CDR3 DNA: TGTGCCAGCAGCGCCCCCGGCAGGTCCACAGATACGCAGTATTTT.

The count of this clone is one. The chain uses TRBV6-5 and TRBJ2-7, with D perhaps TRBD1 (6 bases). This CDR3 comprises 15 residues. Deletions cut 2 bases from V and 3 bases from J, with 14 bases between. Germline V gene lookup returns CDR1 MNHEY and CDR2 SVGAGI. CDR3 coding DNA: TGTGCCAGCAGTTACGGGGACACTCGGCGCTACGAGCAGTACTTC. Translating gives CASSYGDTRRYEQYF.

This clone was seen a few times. DNA for the CDR3: TGCGCCAGCAGCCGATTCCAGACAGGGTCCGATAATTCACCCCTCCACTTT. It translates to CASSRFQTGSDNSPLHF. V is TRBV4-1 and J is TRBJ1-6, with 7 bases fitting TRBD1. The CDR3 contains 17 residues. The V and J ends lost 4 bases and 5 bases, in that order; junction bases with no gene match: 11. The germline gives CDR1 MGHRA, CDR2 YSYEKL.

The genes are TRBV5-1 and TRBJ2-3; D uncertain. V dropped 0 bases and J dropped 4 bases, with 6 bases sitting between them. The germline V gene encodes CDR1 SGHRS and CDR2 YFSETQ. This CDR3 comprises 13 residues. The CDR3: CASSLVSPDTQYF. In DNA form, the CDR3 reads TGCGCCAGCAGCTTGGTATCCCCAGATACGCAGTATTTT.

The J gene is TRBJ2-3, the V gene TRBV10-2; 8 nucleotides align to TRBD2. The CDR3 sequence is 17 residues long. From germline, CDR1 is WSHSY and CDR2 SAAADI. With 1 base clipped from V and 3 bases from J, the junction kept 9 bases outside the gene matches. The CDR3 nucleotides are TGCGCCAGCAGTGAGTTAGCGGGTCGGGGGGGGACAGATACGCAGTATTTT. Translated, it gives CASSELAGRGGTDTQYF.

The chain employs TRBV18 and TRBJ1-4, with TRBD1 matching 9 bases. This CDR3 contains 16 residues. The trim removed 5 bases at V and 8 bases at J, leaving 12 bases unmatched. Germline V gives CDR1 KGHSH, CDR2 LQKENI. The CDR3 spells CASSSTPGQGNEKLFF. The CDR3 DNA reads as TGTGCCAGCTCATCAACTCCGGGACAGGGTAACGAAAAACTGTTTTTT.

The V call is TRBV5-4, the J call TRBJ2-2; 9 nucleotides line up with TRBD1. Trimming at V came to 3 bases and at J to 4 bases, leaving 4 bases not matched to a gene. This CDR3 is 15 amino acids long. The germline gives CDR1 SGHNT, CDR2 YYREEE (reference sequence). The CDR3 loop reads CASSSLTGGTGELFF. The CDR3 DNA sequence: TGTGCCAGCAGCTCACTGACAGGGGGCACCGGGGAGCTGTTTTTT.

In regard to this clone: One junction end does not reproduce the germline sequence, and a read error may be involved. The CDR3 loop reads CASSSRDRAESHF. DNA for the CDR3: TGTGCCAGCAGCTCACGGGACAGAGCAGAATCGCACTTC. The genes are TRBV6-5 and TRBJ1-2; 7 nucleotides match TRBD1. Germline V lookup: CDR1 MNHEY, CDR2 SVGAGI. The CDR3 runs to 13 residues.

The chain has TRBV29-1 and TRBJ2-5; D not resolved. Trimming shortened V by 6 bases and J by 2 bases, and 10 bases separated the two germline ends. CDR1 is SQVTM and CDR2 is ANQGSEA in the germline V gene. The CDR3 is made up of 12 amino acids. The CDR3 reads CSVSETQETQYF. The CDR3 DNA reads TGCAGCGTCTCAGAGACACAAGAGACCCAGTACTTC.